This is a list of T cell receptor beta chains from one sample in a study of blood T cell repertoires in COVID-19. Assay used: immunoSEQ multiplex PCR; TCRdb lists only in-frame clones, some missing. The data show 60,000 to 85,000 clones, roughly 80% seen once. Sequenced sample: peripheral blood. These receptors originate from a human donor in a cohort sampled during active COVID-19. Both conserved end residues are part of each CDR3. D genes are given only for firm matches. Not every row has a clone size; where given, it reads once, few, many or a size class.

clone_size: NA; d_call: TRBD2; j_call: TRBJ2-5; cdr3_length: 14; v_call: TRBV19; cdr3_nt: TGTGCCAGTAGTCCGGGACTAGCCCAAGAGACCCAGTACTTC; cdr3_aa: CASSPGLAQETQYF
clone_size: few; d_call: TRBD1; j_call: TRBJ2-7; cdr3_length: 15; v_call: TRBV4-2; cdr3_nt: TGTGCCAGCAGCCAAGATTGGGACAGTGGGTACGAGCAGTACTTC; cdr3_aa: CASSQDWDSGYEQYF
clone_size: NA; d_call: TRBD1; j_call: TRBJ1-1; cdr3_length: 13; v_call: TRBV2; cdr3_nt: TGTGCCAGCGGAGGGACAGGGCTCACTGAAGCTTTCTTT; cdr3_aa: CASGGTGLTEAFF
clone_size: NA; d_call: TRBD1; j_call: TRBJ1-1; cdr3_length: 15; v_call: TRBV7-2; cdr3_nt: TGTGCCAGCAGCTTAAGGCCAGGGGGCCCCTCTGAAGCTTTCTTT; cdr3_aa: CASSLRPGGPSEAFF
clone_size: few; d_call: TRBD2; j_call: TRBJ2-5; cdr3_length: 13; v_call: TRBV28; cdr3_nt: TGTGCCAGTAAGCGGGGGGGACAAGAGACCCAGTACTTC; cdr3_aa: CASKRGGQETQYF
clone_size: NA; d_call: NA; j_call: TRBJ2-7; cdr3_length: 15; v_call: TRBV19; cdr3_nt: TGTGCCAGTAGAAATGGGCAGCCCGGCTCCTACGAGCAGTACTTC; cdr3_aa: CASRNGQPGSYEQYF
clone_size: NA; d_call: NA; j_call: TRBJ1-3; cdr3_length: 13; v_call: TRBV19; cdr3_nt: TGTGCCAGTAGCTATCTGCCTGGAAACACCATATATTTT; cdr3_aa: CASSYLPGNTIYF
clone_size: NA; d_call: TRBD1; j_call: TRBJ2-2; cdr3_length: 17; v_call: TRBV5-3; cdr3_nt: TGTGCCAGAAGCTTGCACAGGGGGAGACCGAACACCGGGGAGCTGTTTTTT; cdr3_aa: CARSLHRGRPNTGELFF
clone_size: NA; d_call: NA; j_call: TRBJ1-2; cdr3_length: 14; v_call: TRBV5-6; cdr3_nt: TGTGCCAGCAGCCTATCCCTATTGGACTATGGCTACACCTTC; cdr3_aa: CASSLSLLDYGYTF
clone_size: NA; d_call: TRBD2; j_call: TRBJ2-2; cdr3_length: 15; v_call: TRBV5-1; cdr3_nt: TGCGCCAGCAGCTTGGAACTAGCGGCTGGCGGGGAGCTGTTTTTT; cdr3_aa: CASSLELAAGGELFF
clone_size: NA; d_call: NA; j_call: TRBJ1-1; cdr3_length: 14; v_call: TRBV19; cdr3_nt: TGTGCCAGTAGTATTAATCCACAGAACACTGAAGCTTTCTTT; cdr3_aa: CASSINPQNTEAFF
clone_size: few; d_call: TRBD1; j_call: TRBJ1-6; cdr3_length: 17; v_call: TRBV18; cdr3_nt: TGTGCCAGCTCGCCCGGGACAGGGAGTTGGAATAATTCACCCCTCCACTTT; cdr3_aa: CASSPGTGSWNNSPLHF
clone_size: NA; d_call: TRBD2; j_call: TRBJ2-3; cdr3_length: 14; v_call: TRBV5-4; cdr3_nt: TGTGCCAGCAGCTTGGGCGGGGGGGTGGATACGCAGTATTTT; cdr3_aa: CASSLGGGVDTQYF
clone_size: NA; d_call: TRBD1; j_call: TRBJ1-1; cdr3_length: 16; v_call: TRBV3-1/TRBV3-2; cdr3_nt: TGTGCCAGCAGCCAACGACTTGGACAGGGGAGCACTGAAGCTTTCTTT; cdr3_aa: CASSQRLGQGSTEAFF
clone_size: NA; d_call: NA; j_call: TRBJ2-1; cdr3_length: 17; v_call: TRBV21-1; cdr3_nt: TGTGCCAGCAGCAGAGGATTGAATAGCGTCTCCTACAATGAGCAGTTCTTC; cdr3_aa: CASSRGLNSVSYNEQFF
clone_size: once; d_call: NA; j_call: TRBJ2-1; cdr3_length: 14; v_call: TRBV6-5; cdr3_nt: TGTGCCAGCACCAATGCTCGGGGGAACAATGAGCAGTTCTTC; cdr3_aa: CASTNARGNNEQFF
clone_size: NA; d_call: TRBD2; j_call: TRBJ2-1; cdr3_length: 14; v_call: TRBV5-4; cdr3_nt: TGTGCCAGCAGTAGCGGGAGCGCCTACAATGAGCAGTTCTTC; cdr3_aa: CASSSGSAYNEQFF
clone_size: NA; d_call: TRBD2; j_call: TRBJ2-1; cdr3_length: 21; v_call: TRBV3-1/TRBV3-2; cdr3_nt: TGTGCCAGCAGCCATGACCCCGGACAGGGGTTGCCTAGCGGGAGGGCAAATGAGCAGTTCTTC; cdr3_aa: CASSHDPGQGLPSGRANEQFF
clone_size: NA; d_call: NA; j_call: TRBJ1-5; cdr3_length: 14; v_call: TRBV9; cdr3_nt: TGTGCCAGCAGCGCGGGGGGGACCAATCAGCCCCAGCATTTT; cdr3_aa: CASSAGGTNQPQHF
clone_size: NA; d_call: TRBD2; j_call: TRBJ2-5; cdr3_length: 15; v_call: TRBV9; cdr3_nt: TGTGCCAGCAGCGAGCTAGCGGGGGGGATCGAGACCCAGTACTTC; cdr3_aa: CASSELAGGIETQYF
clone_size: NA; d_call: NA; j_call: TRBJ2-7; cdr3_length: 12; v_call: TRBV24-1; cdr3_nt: TGTGCCACCAGAGGCAACAGCTACGAGCAGTACTTC; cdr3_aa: CATRGNSYEQYF
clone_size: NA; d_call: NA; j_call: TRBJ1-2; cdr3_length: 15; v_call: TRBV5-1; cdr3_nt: TGCGCCAGCAGCTCGGACGGGGGGAAAAACTATGGCTACACCTTC; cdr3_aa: CASSSDGGKNYGYTF
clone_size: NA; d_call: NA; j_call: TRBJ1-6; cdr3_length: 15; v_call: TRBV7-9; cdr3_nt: TGTGCCAGCAGCTTAGGAACGGGGGCGGGGGCACCCCTCCACTTT; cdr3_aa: CASSLGTGAGAPLHF
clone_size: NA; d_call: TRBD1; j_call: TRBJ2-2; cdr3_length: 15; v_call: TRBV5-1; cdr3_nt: TGCGCCACAAAAGGGGGCGCGGGCTCCACCGGGGAGCTGTTTTTT; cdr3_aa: CATKGGAGSTGELFF
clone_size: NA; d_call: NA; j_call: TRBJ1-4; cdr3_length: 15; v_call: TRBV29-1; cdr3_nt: TGCAGCGCCATTGATGACAGGACAACTAATGAAAAACTGTTTTTT; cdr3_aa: CSAIDDRTTNEKLFF
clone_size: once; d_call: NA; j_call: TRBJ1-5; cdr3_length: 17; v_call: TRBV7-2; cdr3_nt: TGTGCCAGCAGCCCCCGAACCGGGACATGGGGGAGTCAGCCCCAGCATTTT; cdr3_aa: CASSPRTGTWGSQPQHF
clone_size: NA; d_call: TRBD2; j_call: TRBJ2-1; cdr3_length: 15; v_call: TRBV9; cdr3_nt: TGTGCCAGCAGCGTAGAACTAGCGGGGGGGTATGAGCAGTTCTTC; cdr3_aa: CASSVELAGGYEQFF
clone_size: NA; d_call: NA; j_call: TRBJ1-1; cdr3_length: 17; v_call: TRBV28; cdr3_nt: TGTGCCAGCAGTTTAGTGAACCTCGACAGAACCATCGATGAAGCTTTCTTT; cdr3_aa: CASSLVNLDRTIDEAFF
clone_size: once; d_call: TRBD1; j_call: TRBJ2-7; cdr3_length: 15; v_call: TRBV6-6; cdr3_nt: TGTGCCAGCAGTTACGGAAGGGACAGCTCCTACGAGCAGTACTTC; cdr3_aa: CASSYGRDSSYEQYF
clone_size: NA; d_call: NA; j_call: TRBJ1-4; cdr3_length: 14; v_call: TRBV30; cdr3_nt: TGTGCCTGGAGTGTAGGGGCATTGGGAGAAAAACTGTTTTTT; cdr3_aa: CAWSVGALGEKLFF
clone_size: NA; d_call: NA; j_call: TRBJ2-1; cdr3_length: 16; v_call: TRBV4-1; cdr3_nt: TGCGCCAGCAGCCAAGGTTTCAGGACAGTGCACAATGAGCAGTTCTTC; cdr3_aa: CASSQGFRTVHNEQFF
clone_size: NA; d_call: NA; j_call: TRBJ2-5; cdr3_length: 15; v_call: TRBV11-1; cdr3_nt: TGTGCCAGCAGCTTAGCGAGGACAAATCAAGAGACCCAGTACTTC; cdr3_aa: CASSLARTNQETQYF
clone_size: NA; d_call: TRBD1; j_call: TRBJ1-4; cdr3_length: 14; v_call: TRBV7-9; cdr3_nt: TGTGCCAGCAGCTCAGGGGGCATCAATGAAAAACTGTTTTTT; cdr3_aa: CASSSGGINEKLFF
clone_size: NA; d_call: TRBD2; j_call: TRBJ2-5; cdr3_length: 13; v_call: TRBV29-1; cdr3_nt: TGCAGCGCCGGGACTAGCGGACAAGAGACCCAGTACTTC; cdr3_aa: CSAGTSGQETQYF
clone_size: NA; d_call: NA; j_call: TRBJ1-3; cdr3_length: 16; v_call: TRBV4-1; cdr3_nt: TGCGCCAGCAGCCAAGGATGGGGCCCCTCTGGAAACACCATATATTTT; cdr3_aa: CASSQGWGPSGNTIYF
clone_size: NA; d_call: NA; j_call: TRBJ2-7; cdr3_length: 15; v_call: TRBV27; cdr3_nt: NA; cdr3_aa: CASSSSTGYFDEQYF
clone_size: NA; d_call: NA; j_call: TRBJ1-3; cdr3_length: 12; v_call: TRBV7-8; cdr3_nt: TGTGCCAGCAGCCCCCCGGGAAACACCATATATTTT; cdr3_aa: CASSPPGNTIYF
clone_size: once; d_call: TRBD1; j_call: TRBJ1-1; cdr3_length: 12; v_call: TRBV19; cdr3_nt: TGTGCCAGTACCGATAAAGCAGGGGGAGCTTTCTTT; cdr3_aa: CASTDKAGGAFF
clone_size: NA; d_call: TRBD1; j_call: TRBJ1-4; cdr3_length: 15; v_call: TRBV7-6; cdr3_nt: TGTGCCAGCAGCACAACAGGGGCCGGGGATGAAAAACTGTTTTTT; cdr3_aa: CASSTTGAGDEKLFF
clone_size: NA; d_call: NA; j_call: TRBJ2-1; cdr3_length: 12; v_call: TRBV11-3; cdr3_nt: TGTGCCAGCAGCCCACAGGACAATGAGCAGTTCTTC; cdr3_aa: CASSPQDNEQFF
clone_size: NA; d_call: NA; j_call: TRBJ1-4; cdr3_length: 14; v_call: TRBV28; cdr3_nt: TGTGCCAGCAGTTTGTCGGGTACGAATGAAAAACTGTTTTTT; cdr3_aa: CASSLSGTNEKLFF
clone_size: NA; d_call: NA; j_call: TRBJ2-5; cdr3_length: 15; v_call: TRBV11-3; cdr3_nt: TGTGCCAGCAGCTCGGGGGGCACAGGGGGGGAGACCCAGTACTTC; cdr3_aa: CASSSGGTGGETQYF
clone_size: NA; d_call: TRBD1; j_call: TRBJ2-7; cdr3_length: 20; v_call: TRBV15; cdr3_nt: TGTGCCACCAGCGGAAGGACAGGTCGCTCTTCGGGTCGCTCTTACTACGAGCAGTACTTC; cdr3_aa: CATSGRTGRSSGRSYYEQYF
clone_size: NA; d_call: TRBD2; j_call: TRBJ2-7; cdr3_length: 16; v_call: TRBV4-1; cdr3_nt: TGCGCCAGCAGTCCCGGCGGGACTAGGGGAGAGTACGAGCAGTACTTC; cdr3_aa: CASSPGGTRGEYEQYF
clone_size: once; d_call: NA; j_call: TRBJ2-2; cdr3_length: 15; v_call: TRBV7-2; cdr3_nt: TGTGCCAGCAGCTGGCAGGGGCAGGGCACCGGGGAGCTGTTTTTT; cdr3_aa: CASSWQGQGTGELFF
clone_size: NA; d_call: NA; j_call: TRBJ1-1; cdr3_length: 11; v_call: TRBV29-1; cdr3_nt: TGCAGCGTAGCCCGGGGAGGGGTGGCTTTCTTT; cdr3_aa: CSVARGGVAFF